These 29 T cell receptor beta chains were sequenced from one sample in a study of blood T cell repertoires in COVID-19. The protocol was immunoSEQ multiplex PCR, while the TCRdb copy is restricted to in-frame clones and leaves out a portion. This table holds roughly 120,000 clones, 80% found once. Sequenced sample: peripheral blood. The receptors here all came from a man aged 65 to 85 with acute or convalescent COVID-19.

This rearrangement joins TRBV7-6 to TRBJ2-7, with 9 bases identical to TRBD2. The CDR3 covers 16 residues. The V gene end was trimmed by 1 base and the J gene end by 0 bases; junction bases not matched to a gene: 4. Germline-derived CDR1 and CDR2 are SGHVS and FNYEAQ. The CDR3 is CASSLGSGGSSYEQYF. CDR3 nucleotide sequence: TGTGCCAGCAGCTTAGGAAGCGGGGGGAGCTCCTACGAGCAGTACTTC.

The chain carries TRBV29-1 and TRBJ1-4; D ambiguous. Germline CDR1 reads SQVTM; CDR2 reads ANQGSEA. This CDR3 spans 14 amino acids. The V end was cut by 6 bases, the J end by 8 bases, with 19 bases between. The CDR3 spells CSVYGPPPEEKLFF. The CDR3 DNA reads as TGCAGCGTGTATGGGCCTCCGCCAGAAGAAAAACTGTTTTTT. The whole variable domain, remainder taken from reference TRBV29-1 and TRBJ1-4, is SAVISQKPSRDICQRGTSLTIQCQVDSQVTMMFWYRQQPGQSLTLIATANQGSEATYESGFVIDKFPISRPNLTFSTLTVSNMSPEDSSIYLCSVYGPPPEEKLFFGSGTQLSVL.

This clone showed up just once. This chain connects TRBV2 to TRBJ1-4, with D perhaps TRBD1 (5 bases). Trimming removed 4 bases from V and 13 bases from J, with 10 bases in between. Per germline, CDR1 SNHLY and CDR2 FYNNEI. The CDR3 loop spans 11 amino acids. The CDR3 spells CASSAGYGLFF. CDR3 nucleotides: TGTGCCAGCAGTGCAGGGTACGGACTGTTTTTT.

As concerns this clone: The junction differs from germline at one of its ends, possibly a read error. The chain uses TRBV6-5 and TRBJ2-5; TRBD1 aligns across 7 bases. The CDR3 totals 13 residues. Germline V lookup: CDR1 MNHEY, CDR2 SVGAGI. The CDR3 nucleotides read TGTGCCAGCAGCGGAGACAGGGAAGAGTCCCAGTACTTC. It encodes CASSGDREESQYF.

V is TRBV5-1 and J is TRBJ2-7; a possible D gene is TRBD1 (5 bases). Trimming removed 4 bases from V and 2 bases from J, with 13 bases in between. Germline V gene data show CDR1 as SGHRS and CDR2 as YFSETQ. The CDR3 loop spans 14 amino acids. DNA for the CDR3: TGCGCCAGCAGCCCATTCGACAGAGCCTACGAGCAGTACTTC. Translation gives CASSPFDRAYEQYF.

The rearrangement uses TRBV3-1 (or the pseudogene TRBV3-2) and TRBJ2-7, with D possibly being TRBD1 (5 bases). Trimming took off 0 bases at V and 4 bases at J, with 10 bases between the two ends. The CDR3 sequence is 14 residues long. CDR1 and CDR2 (germline): LGHDT, YNNKEL (reference sequence). The DNA of the CDR3 is TGTGCCAGCAGCCAAGATAAGGGGAAATACGAGCAGTACTTC. It codes for CASSQDKGKYEQYF.

The V and J genes are TRBV12-2 and TRBJ1-2; no DNA check was done on the table's D call, TRBD1. TRBV12-2 is recorded as a pseudogene. The CDR3 contains 17 residues. CDR3 bases: TGTGCAAGTCGCTTAGGTCCAGGGGCGTCTTCCTTCTATGGCTACACCTTC. Amino acid sequence: CASRLGPGASSFYGYTF.

The V gene is TRBV2, the J gene TRBJ1-4; D is possibly TRBD1 (6 bases). The V gene lost 5 bases and the J gene lost 2 bases, with 9 bases spanning the gap. CDR3 length: 14 residues. Per germline, CDR1 SNHLY and CDR2 FYNNEI. CDR3 in amino acids: CASSLGGTNEKLFF. CDR3 sequence (DNA): TGTGCCAGCAGTTTAGGGGGTACTAATGAAAAACTGTTTTTT.

This clone appeared once. The rearrangement uses TRBV6-5 and TRBJ1-2; D gene ambiguous. Germline assignment: CDR1 MNHEY and CDR2 SVGAGI. The CDR3 consists of 13 residues. Deletions cut 6 bases from V and 4 bases from J, with 12 bases between. CDR3 in amino acids: CASRRDLFYGYTF. As DNA, the CDR3 is TGTGCCAGCAGGAGGGATTTGTTCTATGGCTACACCTTC.

The chain links TRBV6-5 to TRBJ2-5, with unresolved D. The CDR3 totals 13 residues. Germline CDR1 and CDR2: MNHEY and SVGAGI. Trimming cost V 10 bases and J 0 bases, with 12 bases left between them. The CDR3 DNA reads TGTGCCAATAGTCTATCGTACCAAGAGACCCAGTACTTC. Translated, it gives CANSLSYQETQYF.

A few counts support this clone. The V and J genes are TRBV6-6 and TRBJ1-1; D might be TRBD1 (5 bases). Deletions cut 5 bases from V and 1 base from J, with 11 bases between. Looked up from germline, CDR1 is MNHNY and CDR2 is SVGAGI (reference sequence). The CDR3 covers 14 residues. The CDR3 nucleotides are TGTGCCAGCAGTCGTCAAGGGGCGAACACTGAAGCTTTCTTT. Translated, it gives CASSRQGANTEAFF.

This chain uses TRBV7-2 with TRBJ1-1, with D maybe TRBD1 (5 bases). The CDR3 is 15 amino acids. Per germline, CDR1 SGHTA and CDR2 FQGNSA. The V gene lost 2 bases and the J gene lost 1 base, with 11 bases spanning the gap. The CDR3 protein is CASSLNDRRNTEAFF. CDR3 DNA: TGTGCCAGCAGCTTAAATGACAGAAGGAACACTGAAGCTTTCTTT.

The rearrangement links TRBV6-5 to TRBJ1-3, with D possibly being TRBD1 (5 bases). CDR1 and CDR2 from the germline V gene are MNHEY and SVGAGI. The CDR3 runs to 15 residues. Trimming shortened V by 6 bases and J by 0 bases, and 12 bases separated the two germline ends. The CDR3 DNA reads as TGTGCCAGCAGAGTCGGGGGTAACTCTGGAAACACCATATATTTT. The encoded protein is CASRVGGNSGNTIYF.

This clone has a single count. The rearrangement uses TRBV6-5 and TRBJ2-3, with TRBD2 as a possible D gene (5 bases). The CDR3 totals 15 residues. Trimming removed 0 bases at V and 3 bases at J, with 10 bases between. Per germline, CDR1 MNHEY and CDR2 SVGAGI. The CDR3 is CASSYSVRETDTQYF. The CDR3 nucleotides read TGTGCCAGCAGTTACTCGGTGAGGGAGACAGATACGCAGTATTTT.

This rearrangement joins TRBV20-1 to TRBJ2-7; unclear D gene. Germline V lookup: CDR1 DFQATT, CDR2 SNEGSKA (reference sequence). Trimming cost V 7 bases and J 3 bases, with 10 bases left between them. The CDR3 is 11 amino acids. CDR3 loop: CSVLIDYEQYF. CDR3 nucleotide sequence: TGCAGTGTACTAATTGACTACGAGCAGTACTTC.

The chain's CDR3 is CASSEGGAYYGYTF. The CDR3 DNA sequence: TGTGCCAGCAGTGAAGGGGGCGCTTATTATGGCTACACCTTC. The chain is built from TRBV25-1 and TRBJ1-2, with D possibly being TRBD1 (6 bases). This CDR3 region has 14 residues. V gave up 2 bases and J gave up 5 bases, with 12 bases separating them. Germline CDR1 reads MGHDK; CDR2 reads SYGVNS.

V usage is TRBV12-3 or TRBV12-4 and J usage is TRBJ2-2; a weak D match, TRBD2 (6 bases). Trimming pared 6 bases from V and 6 bases from J, leaving 11 bases between. CDR3 length: 13 residues. In DNA form, the CDR3 reads TGTGCCAGCAGGTGGGGGGTGGCCGGGGAGCTGTTTTTT. Translated, it gives CASRWGVAGELFF.

This chain connects TRBV27 to TRBJ2-1, with a weak D call TRBD2 (7 bases). CDR3 length equals 18 residues. Germline CDR1 is MNHEY and CDR2 is SMNVEV (reference sequence). The germline V and J ends were trimmed by 7 bases and 1 base, with 23 bases remaining between them. CDR3 nucleotide sequence: TGTGCCAGCACCCTGAAGGGGGGGAGGTCAGTATCCTACAATGAGCAGTTCTTC. Amino acids: CASTLKGGRSVSYNEQFF.

The V and J genes are TRBV14 and TRBJ1-4, with D possibly being TRBD1 (6 bases). This CDR3 comprises 12 residues. Between the trimmed V and J ends, which lost 0 bases and 13 bases, there was a span of 9 bases. Germline CDR1 and CDR2: SGHDN and FVKESK. The CDR3 bases are TGTGCCAGCAGCCAAGAGGGCAGGGGACTGTTTTTT. The encoded protein is CASSQEGRGLFF.

The chain combines TRBV19 with TRBJ1-5; D perhaps matches TRBD1 (6 bases). Germline V gene data show CDR1 as LNHDA and CDR2 as SQIVND (reference sequence). The CDR3 totals 18 residues. V was cut by 1 base and J by 3 bases, with 19 bases left in between. DNA of the CDR3: TGTGCCAGTAGTATAGGCGTGGGGGCAGGGCGATTCAATCAGCCCCAGCATTTT. Protein: CASSIGVGAGRFNQPQHF.

The gene calls are TRBV5-1 and TRBJ2-5; 10 nucleotides line up with TRBD2. Germline trimming cut 4 bases from V and 7 bases from J; bases unmatched to any gene: 7. This CDR3 has 14 amino acids. Germline V lookup: CDR1 SGHRS, CDR2 YFSETQ. In DNA, the CDR3 is TGCGCCAGCAGCCAAGGGACTAGCGCGGGGACCCAGTACTTC. It specifies CASSQGTSAGTQYF.

This chain connects TRBV20-1 to TRBJ1-1; D may be TRBD1 (5 bases). Germline V gene data show CDR1 as DFQATT and CDR2 as SNEGSKA (reference sequence). CDR3 length: 13 residues. The V end lost 3 bases, the J end lost 3 bases, and 11 bases lay between the germline ends. CDR3: CSASKGSDTEAFF. Here the CDR3 DNA reads TGCAGTGCTAGTAAGGGGTCGGACACTGAAGCTTTCTTT.

This clone was detected a few times. This chain links TRBV7-6 with TRBJ1-1; D remains ambiguous. Germline lookup yields CDR1 SGHVS and CDR2 FNYEAQ. V shed 4 bases and J shed 0 bases, with 12 bases lying between them. The CDR3 spans 15 residues. CDR3 coding DNA: TGTGCCAGCAGCTCCGGGAGATCGGTGAACACTGAAGCTTTCTTT. It translates to CASSSGRSVNTEAFF.

This clone has just a few counts. The genes are TRBV7-2 and TRBJ1-1; no firm D call. V was shortened by 2 bases and J by 8 bases, with 12 bases between the two germline ends. This CDR3 spans 13 amino acids. Looked up from germline, CDR1 is SGHTA and CDR2 is FQGNSA. The CDR3 loop is CASSLSTAPEAFF. The CDR3 bases are TGTGCCAGCAGCTTAAGCACAGCTCCGGAAGCTTTCTTT. Based on the CDR3 plus reference TRBV7-2 and TRBJ1-1, the full variable domain is GAGVSQSPSNKVTEKGKDVELRCDPISGHTALYWYRQSLGQGLEFLIYFQGNSAPDKSGLPSDRFSAERTGGSVSTLTIQRTQQEDSAVYLCASSLSTAPEAFFGQGTRLTVV.

As concerns this clone: Other DNA sequences in the sample encode the same CDR3. The chain is built from TRBV19 and TRBJ2-5; no reliable D call. Germline CDR1 is LNHDA and CDR2 is SQIVND (reference sequence). The V end lost 3 bases, the J end lost 4 bases, and 3 bases lay between the germline ends. This CDR3 region has 11 residues. This CDR3 is CASSIRETQYF. CDR3 bases: TGTGCCAGTAGTATTCGAGAGACCCAGTACTTC.

The CDR3 sequence: CSVSTGAGELFF. The CDR3 DNA is TGCAGCGTTTCGACGGGGGCCGGGGAGCTGTTTTTT. The chain is built from TRBV29-1 and TRBJ2-2; D possibly corresponds to TRBD2 (6 bases). The CDR3 runs to 12 residues. The germline V gene has CDR1 SQVTM and CDR2 ANQGSEA. Deletions cut 5 bases from V and 6 bases from J, with 10 bases between.

The J gene is TRBJ2-5, the V gene TRBV11-2; 13 nucleotides align to TRBD2. J was trimmed by 0 bases and V by 5 bases; bases with no gene match: 9. Germline V gene lookup returns CDR1 SGHAT and CDR2 FQNNGV. The CDR3 is made up of 18 amino acids. CDR3 sequence (DNA): TGTGCCAGCAGCCCCCGGACTAGCGGGGGCATGTACCAAGAGACCCAGTACTTC. Residues: CASSPRTSGGMYQETQYF.

The chain has TRBV7-2 and TRBJ1-6; 9 nucleotides line up with TRBD1. Germline lookup yields CDR1 SGHTA and CDR2 FQGNSA. The CDR3 covers 17 residues. Trimming at V came to 3 bases and at J to 6 bases, leaving 9 bases not matched to a gene. In DNA, the CDR3 is TGTGCCAGCAGCTTCCGGGGACAGGGACCCCTTAATTCACCCCTCCACTTT. Amino acids: CASSFRGQGPLNSPLHF.

The CDR3 reads CASSLRTLLTGELFF. CDR3 sequence (DNA): TGTGCCAGCAGTTTGCGGACACTACTCACCGGGGAGCTGTTTTTT. This chain joins TRBV28 and TRBJ2-2; a weak D match, TRBD1 (5 bases). V lost 3 bases and J 4 bases, leaving 12 bases between the germline ends. CDR3 length equals 15 residues. From germline, CDR1 is MDHEN and CDR2 SYDVKM.